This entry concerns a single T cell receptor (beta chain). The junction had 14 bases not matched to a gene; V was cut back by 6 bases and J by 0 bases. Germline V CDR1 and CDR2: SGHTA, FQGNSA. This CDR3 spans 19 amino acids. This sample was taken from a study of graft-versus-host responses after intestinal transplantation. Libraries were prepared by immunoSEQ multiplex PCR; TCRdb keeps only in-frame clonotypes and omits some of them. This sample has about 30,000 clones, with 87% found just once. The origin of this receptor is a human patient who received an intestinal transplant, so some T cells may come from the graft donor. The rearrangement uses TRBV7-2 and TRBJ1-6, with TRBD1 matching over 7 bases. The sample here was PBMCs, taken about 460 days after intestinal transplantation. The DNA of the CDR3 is TGTGCCAGCAGTCGACGACAGGGCAGTAGTAGCTCCTATAATTCACCCCTCCACTTT. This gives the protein CASSRRQGSSSSYNSPLHF. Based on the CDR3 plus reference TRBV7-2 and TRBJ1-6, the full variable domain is GAGVSQSPSNKVTEKGKDVELRCDPISGHTALYWYRQSLGQGLEFLIYFQGNSAPDKSGLPSDRFSAERTGGSVSTLTIQRTQQEDSAVYLCASSRRQGSSSSYNSPLHFGNGTRLTVT.